The text below deals with one T cell receptor beta chain. Generated by immunoSEQ multiplex PCR, the TCRdb table keeps only in-frame clones and is missing some. This repertoire shows 200,000 to 250,000 clones, 85% to 90% found once; its top ten account for more than 1.5%. The sample belongs to a study of blood T cell repertoires in COVID-19. The CDR3 contains 12 residues. The V gene lost 0 bases and the J gene lost 5 bases, with 4 bases spanning the gap. Recruits, aged roughly 18 to 89 years, lived in 24 US areas. The sequence derives from a man aged 35-49 years who had recovered from COVID-19. The source material was PBMCs or T cells enriched from blood (not recorded which). The rearrangement uses TRBV12-3 or TRBV12-4 and TRBJ1-1, with D uncertain. The CDR3 loop reads CASSLAGTEAFF. Written as DNA, the CDR3 is TGTGCCAGCAGTTTAGCCGGGACTGAAGCTTTCTTT.